The next 30 T cell receptor beta chains were all read from a single sample in a study of cytomegalovirus exposure and HLA in healthy donors. Researchers ran the PCR with 60 Vbeta and 13 Jbeta primers. Only in-frame clones appear in the TCRdb table, and some are missing; sequencing was by immunoSEQ multiplex PCR. The table has 90,000 to 120,000 clones, 60% to 80% seen once. The source material was PBMCs. The receptors come from a man aged 55 to 70 in good health and CMV-seropositive.

This clone has only a few counts. The chain carries TRBV5-8 and TRBJ1-1; TRBD1 aligns across 8 bases. CDR3 size: 14 residues. CDR1 is SGHTS, CDR2 YDEGEE, per germline. Trimming took 3 bases from V and 4 from J; bases not matched to a gene: 5. CDR3 in amino acids: CASSSGQGGTEAFF. Here the CDR3 DNA reads TGTGCCAGCAGCTCAGGACAGGGTGGCACTGAAGCTTTCTTT. The variable domain in full, completed from reference TRBV5-8 and TRBJ1-1, reads EAGVTQSPTHLIKTRGQQATLRCSPISGHTSVYWYQQALGLGLQFLLWYDEGEERNRGNFPPRFSGRQFPNYSSELNVNALELEDSALYLCASSSGQGGTEAFFGQGTRLTVV.

V usage is TRBV7-6 and J usage is TRBJ2-7, with D tentatively TRBD2 (5 bases). The V gene lost 8 bases and the J gene lost 9 bases, with 8 bases spanning the gap. The CDR3 runs 9 residues. CDR1 SGHVS and CDR2 FNYEAQ come from the germline V gene. The CDR3 nucleotides read TGTGCCAGCGGGAGCGGGCAGTACTTC. Translated, it gives CASGSGQYF. The full variable domain, rest sourced from reference TRBV7-6 and TRBJ2-7, is GAGVSQSPRYKVTKRGQDVALRCDPISGHVSLYWYRQALGQGPEFLTYFNYEAQQDKSGLPNDRFSAERPEGSISTLTIQRTEQRDSAMYRCASGSGQYFGPGTRLTVT.

The rearrangement uses TRBV11-2 and TRBJ2-7; D perhaps matches TRBD1 (6 bases). Deletions cut 6 bases from V and 2 bases from J, with 11 bases between. This CDR3 is 13 amino acids long. The germline V gene encodes CDR1 SGHAT and CDR2 FQNNGV. This chain's CDR3 is CASSFQGTYEQYF. The CDR3 bases are TGTGCCAGCAGTTTCCAGGGGACCTACGAGCAGTACTTC.

V gene TRBV10-2 combines with J gene TRBJ1-6; no clear D. The CDR3 totals 12 residues. Germline V lookup: CDR1 WSHSY, CDR2 SAAADI. V dropped 6 bases and J dropped 6 bases, with 6 bases sitting between them. The chain's CDR3 is CASSQFNSPLHF. CDR3 nucleotides: TGCGCCAGCAGCCAGTTTAATTCACCCCTCCACTTT.

This clone came up once. The chain employs TRBV6-1 and TRBJ1-1, with no clear D. Germline V gives CDR1 MNHNS, CDR2 SASEGT. The V end lost 1 base, the J end lost 5 bases, and 11 bases lay between the germline ends. CDR3 length: 14 amino acids. The CDR3 nucleotides are TGTGCCAGCAGTGAAGGAGGGTGGGTAACTGAAGCTTTCTTT. Translation: CASSEGGWVTEAFF.

This chain joins TRBV10-1 and TRBJ2-3, with D perhaps matching TRBD1 (6 bases). Trimming took 3 bases from V and 1 from J, leaving 14 bases between them. Germline V lookup: CDR1 WNHNN, CDR2 SYGVQD (reference sequence). The CDR3 has 16 residues. For the CDR3, the DNA is TGCGCCAGCAGTGACCCGGGACCAGGGGGCACAGATACGCAGTATTTT. It yields the protein CASSDPGPGGTDTQYF.

The CDR3: CASSFSGTTNTGELFF. CDR3 in DNA: TGCGCCAGCAGCTTCTCCGGGACAACAAACACCGGGGAGCTGTTTTTT. This sequence joins TRBV5-1 and TRBJ2-2, with D possibly matching TRBD1 (6 bases). Trimming took off 2 bases at V and 2 bases at J, with 13 bases between the two ends. CDR1 SGHRS and CDR2 YFSETQ come from the germline V gene. This CDR3 spans 16 amino acids.

The chain employs TRBV9 and TRBJ2-7, with TRBD2 matching 9 bases. The CDR3 spans 15 residues. After removal of 0 bases from V and 6 bases from J, the junction contained 7 bases not matched to a gene. Germline values: CDR1 SGDLS, CDR2 YYNGEE. The CDR3 region has the DNA TGTGCCAGCAGCGTAGGGTCGGCGGGGGGGCCCGAGCAGTACTTC. Translation gives CASSVGSAGGPEQYF. The full variable domain, with the rest looked up from reference TRBV9 and TRBJ2-7, is DSGVTQTPKHLITATGQRVTLRCSPRSGDLSVYWYQQSLDQGLQFLIQYYNGEERAKGNILERFSAQQFPDLHSELNLSSLELGDSALYFCASSVGSAGGPEQYFGPGTRLTVT.

This chain links TRBV7-7 with TRBJ2-1; D might be TRBD1 (6 bases). The CDR3 is 15 amino acids. The ends were cut back, 1 base at V and 7 bases at J, with 14 bases in the middle. Germline CDR1 reads SSHAT; CDR2 reads FNYEAQ (reference sequence). CDR3: CASSLGAGDGNEQFF. The CDR3 nucleotides read TGTGCCAGCAGCTTAGGGGCAGGGGATGGAAATGAGCAGTTCTTC.

CDR3 region: CASSLGASGGAGSKNIQYF. Written as DNA, the CDR3 is TGTGCCAGCAGTTTGGGGGCTAGCGGGGGGGCGGGGTCCAAAAACATTCAGTACTTC. The chain has TRBV28 and TRBJ2-4, with 12 nucleotides matching TRBD2. This CDR3 is built from 19 residues. From germline, CDR1 is MDHEN and CDR2 SYDVKM. Germline trimming cut 3 bases from V and 2 bases from J; bases unmatched to any gene: 11.

This clone occurred a few times. V and J are TRBV5-5 and TRBJ2-7; the match to TRBD1 covers 7 bases. The V segment lost 2 bases and the J segment 4 bases; nucleotides outside the gene matches: 6. The CDR3 extends over 14 amino acids. Germline values: CDR1 SGHKS, CDR2 YYEKEE (reference sequence). The CDR3 loop is CASSFPQGRYEQYF. CDR3 bases: TGTGCCAGCAGCTTCCCACAGGGGAGATACGAGCAGTACTTC.

The V call is TRBV6-1, the J call TRBJ2-2; 11 bases fit TRBD1. The CDR3 is made up of 15 amino acids. Losses at the gene ends were 7 bases for V and 5 bases for J; bases not matched to a gene: 6. CDR1 and CDR2 (germline): MNHNS, SASEGT. In nucleotides, the CDR3 is TGTGCCAGCAATCGGGACAGGGGGAAAACCGGGGAGCTGTTTTTT. Protein product: CASNRDRGKTGELFF.

The chain carries TRBV11-2 and TRBJ2-5; no clear D. Trimming pared 0 bases from V and 5 bases from J, leaving 13 bases between. Germline assignment: CDR1 SGHAT and CDR2 FQNNGV. The CDR3 covers 15 residues. CDR3 region: CASSLDWSLGETQYF. The CDR3 DNA reads as TGTGCCAGCAGCTTAGATTGGAGTCTTGGGGAGACCCAGTACTTC. Full variable domain (outside the CDR3, taken from reference TRBV11-2 and TRBJ2-5): EAGVAQSPRYKIIEKRQSVAFWCNPISGHATLYWYQQILGQGPKLLIQFQNNGVVDDSQLPKDRFSAERLKGVDSTLKIQPAKLEDSAVYLCASSLDWSLGETQYFGPGTRLLVL.

The gene calls are TRBV18 and TRBJ2-3; D is undetermined. Trimming cost V 7 bases and J 6 bases, with 11 bases left between them. This CDR3 spans 12 amino acids. Germline assignment: CDR1 KGHSH and CDR2 LQKENI. The CDR3 protein is CASFLSADTQYF. CDR3 DNA sequence: TGTGCCAGCTTCCTCTCAGCGGATACGCAGTATTTT.

The rearrangement links TRBV5-1 to TRBJ2-5, with D possibly being TRBD1 (6 bases). The CDR3 is 15 residues long. V lost 0 bases and J 2 bases, leaving 11 bases between the germline ends. Germline values: CDR1 SGHRS, CDR2 YFSETQ. CDR3 bases: TGCGCCAGCAGCTTGGATGGGACACTTCAAGAGACCCAGTACTTC. It translates to CASSLDGTLQETQYF. Full variable domain (remainder filled in from reference TRBV5-1 and TRBJ2-5): KAGVTQTPRYLIKTRGQQVTLSCSPISGHRSVSWYQQTPGQGLQFLFEYFSETQRNKGNFPGRFSGRQFSNSRSEMNVSTLELGDSALYLCASSLDGTLQETQYFGPGTRLLVL.

This clone was recorded many times. The rearrangement uses TRBV10-2 and TRBJ1-2; 10 nucleotides align to TRBD1. Germline V gene lookup returns CDR1 WSHSY and CDR2 SAAADI. This CDR3 is 16 amino acids long. With 2 bases clipped from V and 5 bases from J, the junction kept 8 bases outside the gene matches. The CDR3 sequence is CASSEAGTGDDYGYTF. As DNA, the CDR3 is TGCGCCAGCAGTGAGGCCGGGACAGGGGATGATTATGGCTACACCTTC.

The chain carries TRBV5-8 and TRBJ2-1; TRBD2 might be the D (6 bases). V lost 4 bases and J lost 3, with 11 bases in between. The length of the CDR3 is 14 residues. The germline gives CDR1 SGHTS, CDR2 YDEGEE. This chain's CDR3 is CASSVGGLYNEQFF. In DNA, the CDR3 is TGTGCCAGCAGCGTCGGGGGACTCTACAATGAGCAGTTCTTC.

V usage is TRBV30 and J usage is TRBJ2-2; D possibly corresponds to TRBD2 (6 bases). The length of the CDR3 is 14 residues. The V gene lost 4 bases and the J gene lost 6 bases, with 15 bases spanning the gap. CDR1 is GTSNPN, CDR2 SVGIG, per germline (reference sequence). CDR3 region: CAWMAEGIAGELFF. In DNA form, the CDR3 reads TGTGCCTGGATGGCGGAGGGAATTGCCGGGGAGCTGTTTTTT.

The chain joins TRBV5-1 to TRBJ2-2; 9 bases fit TRBD1. The V and J ends lost 5 bases and 7 bases, in that order; junction bases with no gene match: 9. Germline loops: CDR1 SGHRS, CDR2 YFSETQ. The CDR3 runs 15 residues. The chain's CDR3 is CASRERTGEDGELFF. CDR3 in DNA: TGCGCCAGCAGGGAGAGGACAGGGGAGGACGGGGAGCTGTTTTTT.

DNA of the CDR3: TGTGCCAGCAGTTACTCGGGCGGGGGGGCCGCAGATACGCAGTATTTT. Translation: CASSYSGGGAADTQYF. The V and J genes are TRBV6-6 and TRBJ2-3; 9 bases match TRBD2. Trimming at V came to 0 bases and at J to 4 bases, leaving 5 bases not matched to a gene. The CDR3 has 16 residues. Germline CDR1 is MNHNY and CDR2 is SVGAGI (reference sequence).

The V and J genes are TRBV9 and TRBJ2-7, with 7 bases matching TRBD1. Germline values: CDR1 SGDLS, CDR2 YYNGEE. V lost 5 bases, J lost 4 bases, and 12 bases stayed unmatched. The CDR3 runs to 15 residues. The CDR3 nucleotides read TGTGCCAGCAGTAACTCTGTACAGGGGTCGTACGAGCAGTACTTC. This encodes CASSNSVQGSYEQYF.

The CDR3 bases are TGTGCCATTAGACAGGGTCTTTATACTGAAGCTTTCTTT. Translating it yields CAIRQGLYTEAFF. The chain carries TRBV27 and TRBJ1-1, with TRBD1 identical over 7 bases. From germline, CDR1 is MNHEY and CDR2 SMNVEV (reference sequence). The V segment lost 10 bases and the J segment 5 bases; nucleotides outside the gene matches: 10. The CDR3 totals 13 residues.

This clone was seen a few times. This rearrangement joins TRBV10-3 to TRBJ1-4, with no clear D. V was pared by 5 bases and J by 15 bases, with 16 bases between. The V gene's germline CDR1 is ENHRY and CDR2 SYGVKD. This CDR3 contains 12 residues. The CDR3 protein is CAISSLNKEVFF. The CDR3, as DNA: TGTGCCATCAGTAGCCTTAATAAAGAGGTGTTTTTT.

V usage is TRBV11-2 and J usage is TRBJ2-3, with TRBD2 matching 8 bases. The germline V gene has CDR1 SGHAT and CDR2 FQNNGV. This CDR3 spans 16 amino acids. Trimming took 1 base from V and 4 from J; bases not matched to a gene: 7. In DNA, the CDR3 is TGTGCCAGCAGCTTAGGGCCGGGGGGGCCGGCAGATACGCAGTATTTT. Its protein is CASSLGPGGPADTQYF.

The chain carries TRBV7-2 and TRBJ2-1, with 10 bases lining up with TRBD1. This CDR3 is built from 12 residues. Germline V gene lookup returns CDR1 SGHTA and CDR2 FQGNSA. J gave up 10 bases and V 5 bases, and 2 bases lay outside the gene matches. CDR3 bases: TGTGCCAGCAGCCCGACAGGGGGCGAGCAGTTCTTC. It translates to CASSPTGGEQFF.

This chain connects TRBV7-2 to TRBJ1-4; 9 bases fit TRBD1. The CDR3 length is 16 residues. Trimming took 5 bases from V and 8 from J; bases not matched to a gene: 12. The germline CDR1 and CDR2 sequences are SGHTA and FQGNSA. CDR3 sequence reads: CASSRGAGQGGEKLFF. DNA for the CDR3: TGTGCCAGCAGCCGAGGAGCGGGACAGGGAGGCGAAAAACTGTTTTTT.

The chain employs TRBV29-1 and TRBJ1-4; the D is unclear. Germline CDR1 is SQVTM and CDR2 is ANQGSEA. Between the trimmed V and J ends, which lost 5 bases and 3 bases, there was a span of 10 bases. The CDR3 runs 13 residues. CDR3 sequence (DNA): TGCAGCGTTTGGCGGGGATCTAATGAAAAACTGTTTTTT. Encoded protein: CSVWRGSNEKLFF.

A few counts support this clone. CDR3 residues: CASSFLEEGAFF. CDR3 DNA: TGTGCCAGCAGCTTCCTGGAAGAGGGAGCTTTCTTT. The chain combines TRBV5-8 with TRBJ1-1; no clear D gene. V was cut by 2 bases and J by 10 bases, with 12 bases left in between. The CDR3 runs 12 residues. CDR1 is SGHTS and CDR2 is YDEGEE in the germline V gene.

V usage is TRBV19 and J usage is TRBJ2-4; 7 bases agree with TRBD1. CDR3 size: 14 residues. The germline V gene encodes CDR1 LNHDA and CDR2 SQIVND (reference sequence). V was clipped by 2 bases and J by 9 bases; unmatched bases: 7. The CDR3 DNA reads as TGTGCCAGTAGTATAAGGGGGCAGGGCGGCATTCAGTACTTC. Encoded protein: CASSIRGQGGIQYF.

In its sample, this clone was seen a few times. The V and J genes are TRBV5-4 and TRBJ1-2; 9 nucleotides line up with TRBD1. With 3 bases clipped from V and 4 bases from J, the junction kept 7 bases outside the gene matches. Per the germline V gene, CDR1 is SGHNT and CDR2 is YYREEE (reference sequence). The CDR3 has 15 amino acids. CDR3 in DNA: TGTGCCAGCAGCTCTGGGACAGGGAGGGGCTATGGCTACACCTTC. It yields the protein CASSSGTGRGYGYTF.